This TCR beta chain was captured by sequencing in a study of cytomegalovirus exposure and HLA in healthy donors. Study conclusions and caveats: Within an earlier analysis, most TCR beta V segments proved productive either about 90% or about 30% of the time.

Concerning this clone: Its antigen is not identified.

CDR1 is LNHDA and CDR2 is SQIVND in the germline V gene (reference sequence). Trimming shortened V by 5 bases and J by 13 bases, and 13 bases separated the two germline ends. The CDR3 is 11 residues long. Vbeta (60) and Jbeta (13) primers were used in the PCR. Here immunoSEQ multiplex PCR was the method, and the copy in TCRdb shows in-frame clones only, minus some. The sample contains around 140,000 clones, around 72% of which appear only once. The sequence was obtained from a woman under 30 in good health and CMV-seronegative. Sequencing used PBMCs. The V call is TRBV19, the J call TRBJ2-3, with a tentative D call TRBD1 (6 bases). In nucleotides, the CDR3 is TGTGCCAGTAGTGCTGGGGACACTAAGTATTTT. Its protein is CASSAGDTKYF.